These T cell receptor beta chains were read from a single sample in a study of cytomegalovirus exposure and HLA in healthy donors. The protocol was immunoSEQ multiplex PCR, while the TCRdb copy is restricted to in-frame clones and leaves out a portion. The sample lists fewer than 60,000 clones, 82% occurring once. The sequenced sample was PBMCs. Receptors originate from a man in his forties or fifties in good health and CMV-seronegative. CDR3s include the opening cysteine and the closing phenylalanine or tryptophan. The order of the fields is D gene, V gene, clone size, J gene, CDR3 protein, CDR3 DNA. The D gene is left open where the match is weak. Clone size is shown for a subset of rows, as once, few, many or a class of expanded clone.

>NA|TRBV18|NA|TRBJ1-4
CASSPPGGKSEKLFF
TGTGCCAGCTCACCCCCCGGGGGAAAGAGTGAAAAACTGTTTTTT
>NA|TRBV30|NA|TRBJ1-2
CAWSDYRRGGGYTF
TGTGCCTGGAGTGACTATCGGAGAGGGGGTGGTTACACCTTC
>TRBD2|TRBV9|NA|TRBJ2-7
CASSAGTSRPWEQYF
TGTGCCAGCAGCGCCGGGACTAGCAGGCCTTGGGAGCAGTACTTC
>NA|TRBV7-6|NA|TRBJ2-7
CASSSFTGIEQYF
TGTGCCAGCAGCTCATTTACAGGGATCGAGCAGTACTTC
>NA|TRBV28|NA|TRBJ1-3
CASSPPGNLLSGNTIYF
TGTGCCAGCAGTCCGCCGGGAAATTTACTCTCTGGAAACACCATATATTTT
>TRBD1|TRBV5-8|NA|TRBJ2-7
CASSLAPRTGGYEQYF
TGTGCCAGCAGCTTAGCTCCCCGGACAGGGGGCTACGAGCAGTACTTC
>NA|TRBV2|NA|TRBJ2-3
CASEQSTDTQYF
TGTGCCAGCGAACAAAGCACAGATACGCAGTATTTT
>TRBD2|TRBV7-3|once|TRBJ2-3
CASSLTIAGGPDTQYF
TGTGCCAGCAGCTTAACCATAGCGGGGGGGCCGGATACGCAGTATTTT
>TRBD1|TRBV19|few|TRBJ1-1
CASSWQGARAFF
TGTGCCAGTAGTTGGCAGGGGGCCCGCGCTTTCTTT
>NA|TRBV5-1|NA|TRBJ2-3
CASSLRRRFTDTQYF
TGCGCCAGCAGCTTGAGGCGGCGTTTCACAGATACGCAGTATTTT
>TRBD1|TRBV6-6|NA|TRBJ2-7
CASSYGPDRATYEQYF
TGTGCCAGCAGTTATGGCCCGGACAGGGCTACCTACGAGCAGTACTTC
>NA|TRBV30|NA|TRBJ2-7
CAWIAGASEQYF
TGTGCCTGGATTGCAGGGGCCTCCGAGCAGTACTTC
>NA|TRBV2|NA|TRBJ2-5
CASNTPEETQYF
TGTGCCAGCAATACACCAGAAGAGACCCAGTACTTC
>TRBD2|TRBV28|NA|TRBJ2-1
CASSFGGTRYNEQFF
TGTGCCAGCAGTTTTGGCGGGACTAGATACAATGAGCAGTTCTTC
>TRBD2|TRBV13|NA|TRBJ2-2
CASSQGLAGYTGELFF
TGTGCCAGCAGTCAAGGACTAGCGGGGTACACCGGGGAGCTGTTTTTT